This T cell receptor beta chain was captured in a study of T-cell memory formation after mild COVID-19. Overall study: Clustering of TCRs was largely donor specific.

TCRdb itself ran the 5' RACE reads through MiXCR, one entry per CDR3 protein. The sample contains 250,000 to 350,000 distinct CDR3 sequences, approximately 16% of which appear only once. The sample holds a few counts of this clonotype. Likely a read error: the CDR3 ends without its conserved phenylalanine or tryptophan. No DNA is shown, since the ends of the CDR3 on it are uncertain; the CDR3 is the one TCRdb lists. The CDR3 extends over 11 residues, inclusive of both ends. This TCR was recovered from a man aged 18 to 30 who had mild COVID-19 (a few samples of this study predate the infection). Cell type and time point are not known. The chain combines TRBV12-3 or TRBV12-4 with TRBJ1-1; TRBD1, as called in the table, went unchecked against the DNA. The material sequenced was PBMCs or a T cell subset sorted from them (not recorded which). This CDR3 reads CASSLRGARFQ.